The rows below give T cell receptor beta chains drawn from one sample of a study of T cell repertoires in cytomegalovirus infection. TCRdb recomputed calls from the reads with MiXCR, one row per CDR3 protein. The table has about half a million distinct CDR3 sequences, 30% to 35% seen once. These receptors' antigens are unknown. The sample in question was cultured PBMCs, obtained from culture after CMV antigen stimulation. These receptors originate from a human donor in good health (CMV status not recorded). Some clones in this sample may be carry-over from other donors' samples. Both conserved end residues are part of each CDR3. The order of the fields is J gene, clone size, D gene, V gene, CDR3 protein, CDR3 DNA. The D gene is left open where the match is weak. Clone size appears in some rows only: once, few, many, or a class for an expanded clone.

TRBJ2-2	NA	NA	TRBV14	CASSQVLGSSTGELFF	TGTGCCAGCAGCCAAGTGCTGGGGTCGAGCACCGGGGAGCTGTTTTTT
TRBJ1-6	NA	TRBD1	TRBV9	CASSQGQPNSPLHF	TGTGCCAGCAGCCAGGGACAGCCAAATTCACCCCTCCACTTT
TRBJ2-2	NA	NA	TRBV27	CASSLSSRGMAGDLKNTGELFF	TGTGCCAGCAGTTTATCGAGCAGAGGGATGGCAGGAGACCTCAAGAACACCGGGGAGCTGTTTTTT
TRBJ2-5	many	NA	TRBV7-8	CASSRRQETQYF	TGTGCCAGCTCACGCCGACAAGAGACCCAGTACTTC
TRBJ1-5	NA	TRBD1	TRBV19	CASSTTPTTGGNQPQHF	TGTGCCAGTAGTACAACACCTACGACAGGGGGCAATCAGCCCCAGCATTTT
TRBJ1-2	NA	TRBD1	TRBV10-3	CATRTGGNYGYTF	TGTGCCACCAGGACAGGGGGAAACTATGGCTACACCTTC
TRBJ1-1	NA	NA	TRBV4-1	CASSQPPGFEKAFF	TGCGCCAGCAGCCAACCCCCGGGGTTCGAAAAAGCTTTCTTT
TRBJ2-3	NA	TRBD1	TRBV7-2	CASSPQTGSADTQYF	TGTGCCAGCAGCCCCCAGACAGGGAGTGCGGATACGCAGTATTTT
TRBJ2-7	NA	TRBD2	TRBV4-1	CASSQSGGLAGEQYF	TGCGCCAGCAGCCAGTCGGGGGGACTAGCAGGCGAGCAGTACTTC
TRBJ2-3	many	TRBD2	TRBV6-5	CASSYFAGASTDTQYF	TGTGCCAGCAGTTACTTTGCGGGAGCCTCCACAGATACGCAGTATTTT
TRBJ1-5	few	TRBD1	TRBV19	CASTWDRVSNQPQHF	TGTGCCAGTACCTGGGACAGGGTCAGCAATCAGCCCCAGCATTTT
TRBJ1-4	NA	NA	TRBV12-3/TRBV12-4	CASSNNALELFF	TGTGCCAGCAGTAATAACGCCCTGGAACTGTTTTTT
TRBJ2-3	NA	NA	TRBV28	CASSFYRGGTDTQYF	TGTGCCAGCAGTTTTTATCGGGGCGGCACAGATACGCAGTATTTT
TRBJ2-5	many	NA	TRBV5-4	CASFRTGVEETQYF	TGTGCCAGCTTCAGGACGGGAGTGGAGGAGACCCAGTACTTC
TRBJ2-1	NA	TRBD1	TRBV6-5	CASSYAWDRDYNEQFF	TGTGCCAGCAGTTACGCCTGGGACAGGGATTACAATGAGCAGTTCTTC
TRBJ2-1	NA	TRBD2	TRBV19	CASRPVAGGNHEQFF	TGTGCCAGTCGACCGGTAGCGGGAGGAAACCATGAGCAGTTCTTC
TRBJ1-6	NA	NA	TRBV6-6	CASSLKGGGASYNSPLHF	TGTGCCAGCAGTCTTAAGGGGGGAGGAGCCTCCTATAATTCACCCCTCCACTTT
TRBJ1-4	NA	NA	TRBV19	CASSKYDQANEKLFF	TGTGCCAGTAGTAAATATGACCAGGCTAATGAAAAACTGTTTTTT
TRBJ2-2	NA	NA	TRBV6-2/TRBV6-3	CASSYVSTSTGELFF	TGTGCCAGCAGTTATGTCTCGACGAGCACCGGGGAGCTGTTTTTT
TRBJ2-7	NA	TRBD2	TRBV6-2/TRBV6-3	CASSYFAGGPGEQYF	TGTGCCAGCAGTTACTTTGCGGGAGGGCCCGGCGAGCAGTACTTC
TRBJ2-5	few	NA	TRBV29-1	CSVEGQGGRETQYF	TGCAGCGTTGAAGGTCAGGGGGGGCGAGAGACCCAGTACTTC
TRBJ2-5	few	NA	TRBV29-1	CSAAPQETQYF	TGCAGCGCTGCCCCCCAAGAGACCCAGTACTTC
TRBJ2-3	NA	NA	TRBV4-3	CASSQGTGVTDTQYF	TGCGCCAGCAGCCAAGGCACCGGGGTGACAGATACGCAGTATTTT
TRBJ1-3	few	NA	TRBV4-3	CASSTGIRDGNTIYF	TGCGCCAGCAGCACGGGAATCCGAGACGGAAACACCATATATTTT
TRBJ2-3	NA	NA	TRBV6-2/TRBV6-3	CASSTHGGDTQYF	TGTGCCAGCAGTACCCACGGCGGGGATACGCAGTATTTT
TRBJ1-2	NA	NA	TRBV2	CASSVGGQSNYGYTF	TGTGCCAGCAGCGTCGGGGGGCAGTCTAACTATGGCTACACCTTC
TRBJ2-2	few	TRBD1	TRBV28	CATRDRGTGELFF	TGTGCCACCCGGGACAGGGGGACCGGGGAGCTGTTTTTT
TRBJ1-2	few	TRBD1	TRBV20-1	CSARDGTGLGYTF	TGCAGTGCTAGAGACGGGACAGGGCTTGGCTACACCTTC
TRBJ2-5	NA	TRBD1	TRBV11-2	CASSPPRGRSETQYF	TGTGCCAGCAGCCCTCCCAGGGGGCGATCAGAGACCCAGTACTTC
TRBJ2-7	NA	NA	TRBV27	CASSTQSSYEQYF	TGTGCCAGCAGTACTCAGAGCTCCTACGAGCAGTACTTC
TRBJ2-1	NA	TRBD2	TRBV6-8	CASSWGLAGGEQFF	TGTGCCAGCAGTTGGGGACTAGCGGGAGGAGAGCAGTTCTTC
TRBJ2-5	NA	NA	TRBV11-2	CASSLDPRTEETQYF	TGTGCCAGCAGCTTAGATCCCCGGACAGAGGAGACCCAGTACTTC